This is a list of T cell receptor beta chains from one sample in a study of blood T cell repertoires in COVID-19. Generated by immunoSEQ multiplex PCR, the TCRdb table keeps only in-frame clones and is missing some. The repertoire holds tens of thousands of clones, with roughly four fifths as singletons. Material: peripheral blood. The origin of the receptors is a man aged 55 to 70 with acute or convalescent COVID-19. The CDR3 runs from the conserved cysteine through the conserved F or W. The D gene is left open where the match is weak. Size is stated for part of the rows, as once, few or many counts, or as a class when the clone is expanded.

abundance	d_gene	v_gene	j_gene	CDR3aa
once	TRBD1	TRBV19	TRBJ2-7	CASNPGQGSYEQYF
.	TRBD1	TRBV28	TRBJ1-3	CASSILQGLRNTIYF
many	TRBD1	TRBV5-4	TRBJ2-5	CAVLHEGGLQETQYF
.	TRBD1	TRBV18	TRBJ1-2	CASSLGTGTGKSSNYGYTF
few	TRBD1	TRBV12-3/TRBV12-4	TRBJ1-2	CACSRDRVGGYTF
medium-sized	.	TRBV7-9	TRBJ2-5	CASSTTEEETQYF
.	.	TRBV7-2	TRBJ1-3	CASSLDRFSGNTIYF
.	TRBD1	TRBV28	TRBJ1-2	CASSFGTDYGYTF
.	TRBD2	TRBV7-8	TRBJ2-5	CASSLALAGVLESVRETQYF
.	TRBD2	TRBV3-1/TRBV3-2	TRBJ2-3	CASTDQLTSGGTDTQYF
.	.	TRBV6-2/TRBV6-3	TRBJ1-5	CASSYGQQNQPQHF
.	TRBD1	TRBV6-5	TRBJ2-2	CASSSNGQDTGELFF
.	TRBD1	TRBV15	TRBJ1-5	CATSRETGNGQPQHF
.	.	TRBV28	TRBJ1-6	CASTPRGQGNSPLHF
.	.	TRBV2	TRBJ1-6	CASKQNNSPLHF
once	TRBD1	TRBV28	TRBJ1-4	CASSFSLGQAGPMELFF
once	TRBD1	TRBV15	TRBJ1-2	CATSRSTGEGYGYTF
.	TRBD2	TRBV5-1	TRBJ2-1	CASSPGLAGDNEQFF